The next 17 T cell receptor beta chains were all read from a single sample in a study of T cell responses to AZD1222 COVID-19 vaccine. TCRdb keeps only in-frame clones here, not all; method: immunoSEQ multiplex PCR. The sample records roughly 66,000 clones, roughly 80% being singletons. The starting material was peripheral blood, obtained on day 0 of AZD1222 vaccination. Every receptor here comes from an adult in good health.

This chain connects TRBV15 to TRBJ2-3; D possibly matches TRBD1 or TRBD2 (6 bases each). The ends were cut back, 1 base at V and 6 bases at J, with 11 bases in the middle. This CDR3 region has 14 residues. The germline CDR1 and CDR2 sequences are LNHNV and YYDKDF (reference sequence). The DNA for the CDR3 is TGTGCCACCAGCAGAGGGGGGGCGTTTGATACGCAGTATTTT. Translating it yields CATSRGGAFDTQYF.

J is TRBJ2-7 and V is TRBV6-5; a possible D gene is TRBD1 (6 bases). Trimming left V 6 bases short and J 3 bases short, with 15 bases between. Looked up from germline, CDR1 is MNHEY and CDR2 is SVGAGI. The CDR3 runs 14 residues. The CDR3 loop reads CASSQQGLVYEQYF. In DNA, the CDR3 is TGTGCCAGCAGCCAACAGGGCTTGGTCTACGAGCAGTACTTC.

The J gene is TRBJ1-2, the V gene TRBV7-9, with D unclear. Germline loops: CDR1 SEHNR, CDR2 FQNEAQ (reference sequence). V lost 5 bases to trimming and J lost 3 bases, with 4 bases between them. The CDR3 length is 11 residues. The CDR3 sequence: CASSPDYGYTF. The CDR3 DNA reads TGTGCCAGCAGCCCGGACTATGGCTACACCTTC. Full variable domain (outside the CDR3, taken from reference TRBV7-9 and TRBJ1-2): DTGVSQNPRHKITKRGQNVTFRCDPISEHNRLYWYRQTLGQGPEFLTYFQNEAQLEKSRLLSDRFSAERPKGSFSTLEIQRTEQGDSAMYLCASSPDYGYTFGSGTRLTVV.

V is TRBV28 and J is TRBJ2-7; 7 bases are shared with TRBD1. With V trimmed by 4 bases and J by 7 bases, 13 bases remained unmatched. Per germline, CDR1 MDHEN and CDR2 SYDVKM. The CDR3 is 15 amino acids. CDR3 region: CASSSLFEGAREQYF. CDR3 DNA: TGTGCCAGCAGTTCCTTGTTCGAGGGGGCGCGGGAGCAGTACTTC.

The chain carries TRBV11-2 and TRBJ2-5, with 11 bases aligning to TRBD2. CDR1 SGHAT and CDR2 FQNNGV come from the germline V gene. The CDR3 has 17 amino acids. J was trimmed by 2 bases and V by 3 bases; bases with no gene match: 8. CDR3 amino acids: CASSLSLAGGNQETQYF. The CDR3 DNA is TGTGCCAGCAGCTTGAGCCTAGCGGGGGGCAATCAAGAGACCCAGTACTTC.

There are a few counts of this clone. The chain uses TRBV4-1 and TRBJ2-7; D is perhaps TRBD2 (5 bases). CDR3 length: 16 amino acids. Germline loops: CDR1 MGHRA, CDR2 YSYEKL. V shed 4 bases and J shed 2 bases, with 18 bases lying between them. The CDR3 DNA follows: TGCGCCAGCAGCCCAATACCCCGGGGATCCCCCTACGAGCAGTACTTC. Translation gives CASSPIPRGSPYEQYF.

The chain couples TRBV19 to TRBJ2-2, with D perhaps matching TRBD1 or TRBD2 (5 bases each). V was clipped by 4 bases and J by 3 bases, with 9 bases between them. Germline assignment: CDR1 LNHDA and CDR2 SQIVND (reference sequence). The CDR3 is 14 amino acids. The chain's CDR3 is CASSRGLDTGELFF. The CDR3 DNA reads TGTGCCAGTAGTAGGGGGTTGGACACCGGGGAGCTGTTTTTT.

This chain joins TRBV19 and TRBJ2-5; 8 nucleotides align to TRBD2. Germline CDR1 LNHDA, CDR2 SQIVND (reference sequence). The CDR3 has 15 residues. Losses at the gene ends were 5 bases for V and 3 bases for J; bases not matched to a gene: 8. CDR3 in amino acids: CASSLTGGMKETQYF. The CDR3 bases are TGTGCCAGTAGTCTCACGGGGGGGATGAAAGAGACCCAGTACTTC. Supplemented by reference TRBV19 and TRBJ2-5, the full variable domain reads DGGITQSPKYLFRKEGQNVTLSCEQNLNHDAMYWYRQDPGQGLRLIYYSQIVNDFQKGDIAEGYSVSREKKESFPLTVTSAQKNPTAFYLCASSLTGGMKETQYFGPGTRLLVL.

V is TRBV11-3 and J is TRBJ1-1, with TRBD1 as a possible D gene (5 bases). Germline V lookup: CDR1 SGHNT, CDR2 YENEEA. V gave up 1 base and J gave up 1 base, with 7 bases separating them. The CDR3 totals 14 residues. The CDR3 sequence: CASSLVGGNTEAFF. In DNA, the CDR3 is TGTGCCAGCAGCTTAGTGGGGGGGAACACTGAAGCTTTCTTT.

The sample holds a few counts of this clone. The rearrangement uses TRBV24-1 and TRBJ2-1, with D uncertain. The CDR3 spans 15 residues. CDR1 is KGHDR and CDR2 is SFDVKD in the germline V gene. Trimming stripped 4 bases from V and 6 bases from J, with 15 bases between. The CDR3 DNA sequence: TGTGCCACCAGTGACGCCACCTCAAATACCAATGAGCAGTTCTTC. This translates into CATSDATSNTNEQFF.

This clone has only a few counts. CDR3 residues: CASSDWGRADTQYF. The CDR3, as DNA: TGTGCCAGCAGTGATTGGGGGCGGGCAGATACGCAGTATTTT. The chain couples TRBV6-1 to TRBJ2-3; D perhaps matches TRBD1 (6 bases). V was trimmed by 3 bases and J by 4 bases, leaving 11 bases between them. The CDR3 spans 14 residues. Germline V gene lookup returns CDR1 MNHNS and CDR2 SASEGT.

The CDR3 here is CASSFLQAGGYGYTF. The CDR3 coding sequence is TGTGCCAGCAGCTTCCTGCAGGCAGGGGGCTATGGCTACACCTTC. V and J are TRBV13 and TRBJ1-2, with TRBD1 identical over 7 bases. Unmatched junction bases numbered 8, after V lost 3 bases and J lost 4 bases. The CDR3 consists of 15 residues. Germline CDR1 reads PRHDT; CDR2 reads FYEKMQ (reference sequence).

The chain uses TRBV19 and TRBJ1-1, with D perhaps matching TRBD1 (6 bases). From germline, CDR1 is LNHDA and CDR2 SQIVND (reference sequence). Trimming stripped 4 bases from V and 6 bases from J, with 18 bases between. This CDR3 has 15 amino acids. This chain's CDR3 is CASSTRTGGIAEAFF. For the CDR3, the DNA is TGTGCCAGTAGTACTCGGACGGGGGGCATCGCTGAAGCTTTCTTT.

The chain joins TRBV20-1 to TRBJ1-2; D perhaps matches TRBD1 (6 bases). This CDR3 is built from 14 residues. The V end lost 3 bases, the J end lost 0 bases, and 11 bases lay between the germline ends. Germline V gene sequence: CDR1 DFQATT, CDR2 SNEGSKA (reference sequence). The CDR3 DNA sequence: TGCAGTGCTAGTACACAGGGAACTAACTATGGCTACACCTTC. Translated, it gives CSASTQGTNYGYTF.

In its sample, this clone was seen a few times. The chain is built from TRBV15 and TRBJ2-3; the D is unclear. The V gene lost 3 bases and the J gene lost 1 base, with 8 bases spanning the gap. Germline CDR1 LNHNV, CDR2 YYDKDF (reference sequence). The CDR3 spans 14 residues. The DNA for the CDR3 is TGTGCCACCAGCAGTGGGGATGGCACAGATACGCAGTATTTT. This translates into CATSSGDGTDTQYF. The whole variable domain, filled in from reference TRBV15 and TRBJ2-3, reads DAMVIQNPRYQVTQFGKPVTLSCSQTLNHNVMYWYQQKSSQAPKLLFHYYDKDFNNEADTPDNFQSRRPNTSFCFLDIRSPGLGDTAMYLCATSSGDGTDTQYFGPGTRLTVL.

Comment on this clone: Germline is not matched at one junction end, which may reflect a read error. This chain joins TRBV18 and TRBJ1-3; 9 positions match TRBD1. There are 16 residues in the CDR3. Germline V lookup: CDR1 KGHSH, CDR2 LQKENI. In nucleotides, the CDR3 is TGTGCCAGCTCGCCACCACGACAGGGGGCTGGAAACACCATATATTTT. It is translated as CASSPPRQGAGNTIYF.

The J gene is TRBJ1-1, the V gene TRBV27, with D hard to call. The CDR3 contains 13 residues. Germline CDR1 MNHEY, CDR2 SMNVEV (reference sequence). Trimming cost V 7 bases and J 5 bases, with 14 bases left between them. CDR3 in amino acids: CASTPEAETEAFF. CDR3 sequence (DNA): TGTGCCAGCACCCCTGAGGCGGAGACTGAAGCTTTCTTT.